This T cell receptor beta chain was captured by sequencing in a study of T cells in Graves' hyperthyroidism and ophthalmopathy. Researchers took RNA transcripts and amplified the TCR beta CDR3 regions from them. Primed by the HTBI set, a first-round RT-PCR was run on the TCR CDR3. Each CDR3 protein gets one entry after TCRdb re-called the multiplex PCR reads with MiXCR. Counted here are around 390,000 distinct CDR3 sequences, roughly 15% occurring once; the ten biggest clones make up 15% to 20%. In its sample, this clonotype was seen many times. V lost 1 base to trimming and J lost 0 bases, with 17 bases between them. Per germline, CDR1 SGHKS and CDR2 YYEKEE (reference sequence). The length of the CDR3 is 17 residues.

The rearrangement links TRBV5-5 to TRBJ2-7; D is ambiguous. This TCR was sampled from a woman aged 25 to 39 with Graves' ophthalmopathy. Sample: blood. CDR3: CASSLTRQPSPSYEQYF. In DNA form, the CDR3 reads TGTGCCAGCAGCTTGACAAGGCAGCCATCGCCCTCCTACGAGCAGTACTTC.